Below, one T cell receptor beta chain is given with its context. Its antigen is undetermined. This sample is part of a study of cytotoxic CD8 clonotypes in ibrutinib-treated CLL. The overall study: Under twelve relapsed/refractory, around 14 treatment-naive; some 17 IGHV unmutated. Investigators reported some 25 partial and 2 complete responses; after median roughly 70 months, roughly 14 patients remained remitted and about 12 progressed.

Trimming took 0 bases from V and 3 from J, leaving 14 bases between them. Germline lookup yields CDR1 MNHEY and CDR2 SVGAGI. The CDR3 extends over 16 amino acids. Assay: immunoSEQ multiplex PCR; the TCRdb copy retains only in-frame clones and omits some. The table shows roughly 30,000 clones, with 60% to 85% occurring only once. General study findings and limits: Sampling time points were not equivalent between sustained-remission and progressing patients. Baseline-level clonality went beyond age-matched healthy donors and moved in step with circulating CD8+ T-cell counts.

The chain couples TRBV6-5 to TRBJ2-5; D gene unclear. This TCR came from a human donor with chronic lymphocytic leukemia. The sequencing used PBMCs, collected after 36 months of ibrutinib treatment. CDR3 nucleotides: TGTGCCAGCAGTTACTCGGGCCCAGCTTTCGAAGAGACCCAGTACTTC. Amino acid sequence: CASSYSGPAFEETQYF.